One TCR beta chain is described in this entry. What it binds is unknown. Assay used: immunoSEQ multiplex PCR; TCRdb lists only in-frame clones, some missing. Found here are 65,000 to 90,000 clones, approximately 90% of them singletons; the top ten hold 2% to 2.5%. The data are from a study of lymphopenia after photon versus proton radiotherapy. Study conclusions and caveats: In patients who died, overall survival fell as post-nadir TCR diversity dropped more. Survival link was tested only in deceased patients; proton benefit remains a possibility. Under photons, naive T cells and diversity fell while effector/memory populations rose.

Sample: peripheral blood, taken from a patient treated with photon-based radiotherapy. This TCR was recovered from a woman aged 40 to 49 with cholangiocarcinoma.

The CDR3 DNA follows: TGTGCCAGCAGCGTAGTCATAGCGGGAGTAGGTGAGCAGTTCTTC. Translated, it gives CASSVVIAGVGEQFF. V is TRBV9 and J is TRBJ2-1, with 9 bases fitting TRBD2. The CDR3 consists of 15 residues. V lost 0 bases, J lost 9 bases, and 7 bases stayed unmatched. Germline V CDR1 and CDR2: SGDLS, YYNGEE.